What follows are 17 T cell receptor beta chains derived from one specimen sequenced in a study of T cell responses to AZD1222 COVID-19 vaccine. The protocol was immunoSEQ multiplex PCR, while the TCRdb copy is restricted to in-frame clones and leaves out a portion. The profile covers about 110,000 clones, with around 91% appearing a single time and 6.5% to 10% taken by the ten largest. This specimen was peripheral blood, taken 28 days after the second AZD1222 dose. The receptors shown here come from an adult who received the AZD1222 COVID-19 vaccine.

The chain has TRBV7-9 and TRBJ2-1; 10 bases fit TRBD1. This CDR3 comprises 18 residues. The ends lost 4 bases at V and 2 bases at J; junction bases unmatched: 11. Germline CDR1 and CDR2: SEHNR and FQNEAQ (reference sequence). The CDR3 sequence is CASSSLGTGEYTYNEQFF. As DNA, the CDR3 is TGTGCCAGCAGCTCATTAGGGACAGGGGAATACACCTACAATGAGCAGTTCTTC.

The chain joins TRBV12-3 or TRBV12-4 to TRBJ2-5, with D uncertain. Between the trimmed V and J ends, which lost 2 bases and 4 bases, there was a span of 2 bases. The CDR3 totals 11 residues. The CDR3 protein is CASSLRETQYF. CDR3 DNA sequence: TGTGCCAGCAGTTTACGAGAGACCCAGTACTTC.

The chain is built from TRBV18 and TRBJ2-7; D gene ambiguous. The V end lost 6 bases, the J end lost 0 bases, and 12 bases lay between the germline ends. The CDR3 is 14 residues long. From germline, CDR1 is KGHSH and CDR2 LQKENI. The CDR3 nucleotides read TGTGCCAGCTCGCCGACGGCTAGCTCCTACGAGCAGTACTTC. Residues: CASSPTASSYEQYF.

The chain links TRBV6-6 to TRBJ1-1; no firm D call. Germline CDR1 is MNHNY and CDR2 is SVGAGI (reference sequence). The CDR3 runs to 14 residues. Deletions cut 7 bases from V and 0 bases from J, with 12 bases between. The CDR3 loop is CASIFSGMNTEAFF. DNA of the CDR3: TGTGCCAGCATCTTTTCGGGCATGAACACTGAAGCTTTCTTT.

This clone occurred a few times. The J gene is TRBJ1-2, the V gene TRBV5-6; no reliable D call. The V gene's germline CDR1 is SGHDT and CDR2 YYEEEE. V shed 0 bases and J shed 2 bases, with 8 bases lying between them. The CDR3 has 14 residues. As DNA, the CDR3 is TGTGCCAGCAGCTTGGTCGGGGAGAACTATGGCTACACCTTC. It is translated as CASSLVGENYGYTF.

The chain has TRBV4-1 and TRBJ1-3; 11 bases are a match to TRBD1. The germline gives CDR1 MGHRA, CDR2 YSYEKL. V was clipped by 4 bases and J by 9 bases; unmatched bases: 8. This CDR3 is 15 amino acids long. CDR3 loop: CASSPPGTGGGTIYF. CDR3 nucleotide sequence: TGCGCCAGCAGCCCCCCCGGGACAGGGGGGGGCACCATATATTTT.

This rearrangement joins TRBV7-2 to TRBJ2-7, with D perhaps given as TRBD1 or TRBD2 (5 bases each). CDR3 length equals 15 residues. The V gene's germline CDR1 is SGHTA and CDR2 FQGNSA. Trimming stripped 4 bases from V and 5 bases from J, with 18 bases between. CDR3 loop: CASSSSGTMHNEQYF. CDR3 DNA: TGTGCCAGCAGCTCATCCGGGACGATGCACAACGAGCAGTACTTC. The whole variable domain, filled in from reference TRBV7-2 and TRBJ2-7, reads GAGVSQSPSNKVTEKGKDVELRCDPISGHTALYWYRQSLGQGLEFLIYFQGNSAPDKSGLPSDRFSAERTGGSVSTLTIQRTQQEDSAVYLCASSSSGTMHNEQYFGPGTRLTVT.

The rearrangement links TRBV25-1 to TRBJ1-4; a weak D match, TRBD1 (6 bases). The V gene lost 3 bases and the J gene lost 6 bases, with 11 bases spanning the gap. The CDR3 is made up of 14 amino acids. The germline V gene has CDR1 MGHDK and CDR2 SYGVNS. CDR3: CASSDDRTDEKLFF. The CDR3 coding sequence is TGTGCCAGCAGTGACGACAGGACCGATGAAAAACTGTTTTTT.

The V and J genes are TRBV7-9 and TRBJ2-2; D unresolved. The germline CDR1 and CDR2 sequences are SEHNR and FQNEAQ (reference sequence). This CDR3 has 12 amino acids. V lost 5 bases and J lost 6, with 7 bases in between. The CDR3 protein is CASSLGPGELFF. In nucleotides, the CDR3 is TGTGCCAGCAGCCTCGGGCCCGGGGAGCTGTTTTTT.

The chain has TRBV10-3 and TRBJ2-3; 8 bases map to TRBD1. Germline loops: CDR1 ENHRY, CDR2 SYGVKD. V gave up 2 bases and J gave up 5 bases; unmatched junction bases: 6. The length of the CDR3 is 15 residues. CDR3 coding DNA: TGTGCCATCAGTGAGGGTGGACAGGGTTTAGATACGCAGTATTTT. This encodes CAISEGGQGLDTQYF.

V usage is TRBV7-9 and J usage is TRBJ1-2; D may be TRBD1 (5 bases). The CDR3 contains 12 residues. Germline V gene sequence: CDR1 SEHNR, CDR2 FQNEAQ (reference sequence). The V gene lost 7 bases and the J gene lost 8 bases, with 14 bases spanning the gap. The CDR3 sequence is CASTRQGDGYTF. Here the CDR3 DNA reads TGTGCCAGCACGAGGCAGGGTGACGGCTACACCTTC.

The rearrangement links TRBV29-1 to TRBJ1-2, with D perhaps matching TRBD1 (6 bases). CDR3 length: 14 residues. CDR1 is SQVTM, CDR2 ANQGSEA, per germline. Between the trimmed V and J ends, which lost 3 bases and 4 bases, there was a span of 15 bases. CDR3 in amino acids: CSVELQGPFYGYTF. Here the CDR3 DNA reads TGCAGCGTTGAGTTGCAGGGGCCTTTCTATGGCTACACCTTC.

V and J are TRBV7-2 and TRBJ1-5, with D unresolved. The CDR3 has 13 amino acids. V was pared by 0 bases and J by 0 bases, with 0 bases between. Germline loops: CDR1 SGHTA, CDR2 FQGNSA. CDR3 in DNA: TGTGCCAGCAGCTTAGCTAGCAATCAGCCCCAGCATTTT. Amino acids: CASSLASNQPQHF.

The V and J genes are TRBV19 and TRBJ2-1; D call uncertain. V was cut by 3 bases and J by 7 bases, with 13 bases left in between. This CDR3 region has 14 residues. Germline lookup yields CDR1 LNHDA and CDR2 SQIVND (reference sequence). CDR3 residues: CASSMVGGPNEQFF. The CDR3 nucleotides read TGTGCCAGTAGTATGGTTGGTGGCCCGAATGAGCAGTTCTTC.

The V and J genes are TRBV12-3 or TRBV12-4 and TRBJ2-7; D perhaps matches TRBD1 (6 bases). V shed 3 bases and J shed 6 bases, with 12 bases lying between them. The CDR3 consists of 13 residues. CDR3 loop: CASSFRTDSEQYF. CDR3 coding DNA: TGTGCCAGCAGTTTTAGGACAGACAGCGAGCAGTACTTC.

The chain couples TRBV25-1 to TRBJ1-2, with a weak D call TRBD1 (5 bases). The length of the CDR3 is 14 residues. Germline assignment: CDR1 MGHDK and CDR2 SYGVNS. V dropped 1 base and J dropped 5 bases, with 11 bases sitting between them. CDR3 nucleotides: TGTGCCAGCAGTGAATTCCCGGGGCCATATGGCTACACCTTC. Translated: CASSEFPGPYGYTF.

V gene TRBV6-2 or TRBV6-3 combines with J gene TRBJ1-4; maybe TRBD1 (5 bases). V was clipped by 4 bases and J by 5 bases, with 26 bases between them. The CDR3 loop spans 19 amino acids. In germline, CDR1 is MNHEY, CDR2 SVGEGT. The CDR3 reads CASSWARLSRGERNEKLFF. CDR3 DNA: TGTGCCAGCAGTTGGGCACGCCTAAGCCGGGGCGAAAGAAATGAAAAACTGTTTTTT.